Listed below are T cell receptor beta chains from one sample, sequenced in a study of blood T cell repertoires in COVID-19. Profiling relied on immunoSEQ multiplex PCR, and the TCRdb table lists in-frame clones only, not all of them. The repertoire holds more than 400,000 clones, with about 90% as singletons. The sample taken for sequencing was PBMCs or T cells enriched from blood (not recorded which). These TCRs come from a man younger than 35 who had recovered from COVID-19. Each CDR3 is given with its conserved first and last residue. A D gene is named only where the DNA matches it firmly. Clone size is given for some rows only: seen once, a few or many times, or a class if the clone is expanded.

>13|TRBJ2-3|.|TRBV7-9|TRBD2
TGTGCCAGCAGCTTAACGGGAGGAGATACGCAGTATTTT
CASSLTGGDTQYF
>13|TRBJ1-2|.|TRBV19|TRBD1
TGTGCCAGTACCCCCGGGACAGCCTATGGCTACACCTTC
CASTPGTAYGYTF
>19|TRBJ2-1|.|TRBV28|TRBD2
TGTGCCAGCAGTGGCGACTGGCGGGAGGGTCCTAGCTCCTACAATGAGCAGTTCTTC
CASSGDWREGPSSYNEQFF
>12|TRBJ1-5|.|TRBV28|TRBD1
TGTGCCAGCAGGACAGGGGGTAAGCCCCAGCATTTT
CASRTGGKPQHF
>16|TRBJ1-4|.|TRBV5-6|.
TGTGCCAGCAGCTTGGTCTGGGCGCAAGGGAGTGAAAAACTGTTTTTT
CASSLVWAQGSEKLFF
>16|TRBJ2-3|once|TRBV9|.
TGTGCCAGCAGCGTAGCCCCCGCCGCGGGGACAGATACGCAGTATTTT
CASSVAPAAGTDTQYF
>18|TRBJ2-7|.|TRBV4-1|.
TGCGCCAGCAGCCAAGATCTTGATGGTCCGGGAACGGGTAACGAGCAGTACTTC
CASSQDLDGPGTGNEQYF
>11|TRBJ2-1|.|TRBV3-1/TRBV3-2|.
TGTGCCAGCAGCCAAGCTAATGAGCAGTTCTTC
CASSQANEQFF
>13|TRBJ1-1|.|TRBV2|TRBD1
TGTGCCACCACCGACAGGGTGGGCACTGAAGCTTTCTTT
CATTDRVGTEAFF
>14|TRBJ2-1|once|TRBV18|TRBD2
TGTGCCAGCTCACCGTTACTAGCGGCCAATGAGCAGTTCTTC
CASSPLLAANEQFF
>12|TRBJ1-1|.|TRBV30|.
TGTGCCTGGAACCAGAAGAACACTGAAGCTTTCTTT
CAWNQKNTEAFF
>14|TRBJ2-1|.|TRBV27|.
TGTGCCAGCACCTTTGGCGGATCCTACAATGAGCAGTTCTTC
CASTFGGSYNEQFF
>14|TRBJ1-2|.|TRBV27|TRBD1
TGTGCCAGCAGTACCCGACAGGGAAACTATGGCTACACCTTC
CASSTRQGNYGYTF
>13|TRBJ2-1|.|TRBV11-2|TRBD2
TGTGCCAGCAGCCGCAGCGGGAGCAATGAGCAGTTCTTC
CASSRSGSNEQFF
>13|TRBJ2-7|.|TRBV5-1|.
TGCGCCAGCAGCTTGGACGGAGAATACGAGCAGTACTTC
CASSLDGEYEQYF
>15|TRBJ2-1|.|TRBV27|.
TGTGCCAGCAGTCAGGAGCTAGCGACTAACAATGAGCAGTTCTTC
CASSQELATNNEQFF
>14|TRBJ2-3|.|TRBV5-1|TRBD1
TGCGCCAGCAGCTCGGGACAGGAGACGGCTACGCAGTATTTT
CASSSGQETATQYF
>14|TRBJ1-1|.|TRBV5-6|.
TGTGCCAGCAGTCCCCGAACCAGGAACACTGAAGCTTTCTTT
CASSPRTRNTEAFF
>12|TRBJ1-2|.|TRBV6-5|.
TGTGCCAGCAGTTCCCCTGAGGGTGGCTACACCTTC
CASSSPEGGYTF
>17|TRBJ2-3|.|TRBV3-1/TRBV3-2|.
TGTGCCAGCAGCCAAGGGCTGTCCAGGGTGCTCCCGGGTACGCAGTATTTT
CASSQGLSRVLPGTQYF
>15|TRBJ1-2|.|TRBV7-2|.
TGTGCCAGCAGCTTAGTTCGGGGTTCTAACTATGGCTACACCTTC
CASSLVRGSNYGYTF
>15|TRBJ1-2|few|TRBV5-1|TRBD1
TGCGCCAGCAGCCCGAGTAGTACAGGGGGCTATGGCTACACCTTC
CASSPSSTGGYGYTF
>18|TRBJ2-3|once|TRBV7-9|TRBD1
TGTGCCAGCAGCATACTCCCAACCGGGACAGGGGTTGCAGATACGCAGTATTTT
CASSILPTGTGVADTQYF
>12|TRBJ1-1|.|TRBV5-6|.
TGTGCCAGCAGCTTGGGACTCTTTGAAGCTTTCTTT
CASSLGLFEAFF
>18|TRBJ2-5|.|TRBV29-1|TRBD2
TGCAGCGTTGTTGGCGGGACTAGCGGGAGGGCAAGCGAAGAGACCCAGTACTTC
CSVVGGTSGRASEETQYF
>13|TRBJ2-5|.|TRBV5-4|.
TGTGCCAGCAGCACATACAGGCAAGAGACCCAGTACTTC
CASSTYRQETQYF
>14|TRBJ1-5|.|TRBV2|TRBD1
TGTGCCAGCAGTCGGACAGGGGGTTTTCAGCCCCAGCATTTT
CASSRTGGFQPQHF
>15|TRBJ2-1|.|TRBV21-1|.
TGTGCCAGCAGCAACGAAGGGAGTGCCTACAATGAGCAGTTCTTC
CASSNEGSAYNEQFF
>14|TRBJ1-5|.|TRBV28|TRBD1
TGTGCCAGCAGTTCAAATCAGGGGGCTCAGCCCCAGCATTTT
CASSSNQGAQPQHF
>15|TRBJ2-2|once|TRBV11-1|.
TGTGCCAGCAGCTTTAGGGACAAGCACACCGGGGAGCTGTTTTTT
CASSFRDKHTGELFF
>19|TRBJ2-7|.|TRBV21-1|.
TGTGCCAGCAGCAAAGCGCGCCGGGAGGGCCGGGATCTGGTCTACGAGCAGTACTTC
CASSKARREGRDLVYEQYF
>16|TRBJ2-1|.|TRBV21-1|.
TGTGCCAGCAGCACCTCCCGGGAGGCCACCTACAATGAGCAGTTCTTC
CASSTSREATYNEQFF
>14|TRBJ1-2|.|TRBV6-5|TRBD1
TGTGCCAGCAGGACCGGGACAGACGAGTATGGCTACACCTTC
CASRTGTDEYGYTF
>15|TRBJ2-1|.|TRBV18|TRBD2
TGTGCCAGCTCAGGACTAGCGGCACCCTACAATGAGCAGTTCTTC
CASSGLAAPYNEQFF
>15|TRBJ1-5|.|TRBV6-5|.
TGTGCCAGCAGGGAGCACCCGGGGAGCAATCAGCCCCAGCATTTT
CASREHPGSNQPQHF
>15|TRBJ1-4|.|TRBV21-1|.
TGTGCCAGCAGGGACTGGGACAGGCCTAATGAAAAACTGTTTTTT
CASRDWDRPNEKLFF